These T cell receptor beta chains were read from a single sample in a study of cytomegalovirus exposure and HLA in healthy donors. The method was immunoSEQ multiplex PCR; TCRdb's version includes in-frame clones alone and lacks a portion of them. In the table there are roughly 100,000 clones, 10% of which are singletons. The sequenced sample consisted of PBMCs. Receptors were obtained from a man aged 40-49 years in good health and CMV-seropositive. Each CDR3 is given without its conserved first and last residue. Clone size, where shown, is once, few, many, or a class for clones that have expanded.

TRBV5-1	NA	TRBJ2-7	ASSLGSGRVYEQY
TRBV28	NA	TRBJ2-1	ASSFSRTSNSFHEQF
TRBV29-1	few	TRBJ1-3	SVGTSSSGNTIY
TRBV5-1	NA	TRBJ1-1	ASSRLGQANTEAF
TRBV5-1	NA	TRBJ2-7	ASSPRGIYEQY
TRBV9	NA	TRBJ1-2	ASSVAGTQYGYT
TRBV14	NA	TRBJ1-1	ASGRQRTEAF
TRBV2	few	TRBJ2-7	ASSDRLAGVPEQY
TRBV9	NA	TRBJ2-1	ASSVVPGQNNEQF
TRBV5-8	few	TRBJ2-7	AGTVVGGKGAYEQY
TRBV4-1	NA	TRBJ1-2	ASSQEAGVYGYT
TRBV5-1	NA	TRBJ2-5	ASSLGSGIKETQY
TRBV4-1	NA	TRBJ1-1	ASSQDPWQATF
TRBV4-2	few	TRBJ1-1	ASSRRQEGTLTEAF
TRBV7-2	NA	TRBJ2-5	ASSFFLAGGPSVGETQY
TRBV9	NA	TRBJ1-1	ASSVVQGYGEAF
TRBV9	NA	TRBJ2-1	ASSAWGVEQF
TRBV6-5	NA	TRBJ2-7	ASRGTVGGGDEQY
TRBV19	NA	TRBJ1-1	ASSTRDRDTEAF
TRBV27	NA	NA	ASSTSGRAAYEQY